The sample holds a few counts of the clone carrying this T cell receptor beta chain. The antigen is not known. This sample stems from a study of human T cells and chemical hapten exposure. Study as a whole: 0.01% DPC was applied to the upper back in patch tests, which were read at 6 days. Points from the study as a whole: Significantly more large CDR3 similarity clusters were formed by expanded TCRs than by controls.

The CDR3 runs to 15 residues. After removal of 10 bases from V and 9 bases from J, the junction contained 16 bases not matched to a gene. Germline-derived CDR1 and CDR2 are ENHRY and SYGVKD. Individual cDNA molecules each carried unique molecular identifiers attached by the library. Each CDR3 protein is one row after TCRdb ran MiXCR on the RACE reads. Here the sample spans 95,000 to 150,000 distinct CDR3 sequences, roughly 10% being singletons. Described time point: patch test 3, about 24 weeks after DPC sensitization. Specified treatment: therapeutic diphenylcyclopropenone sensitization with weekly scalp DPC. Each patch test followed a blood draw.

Sequencing was performed on whole blood, taken in connection with sensitization to the hapten diphenylcyclopropenone (DPC). This clonotype was sampled from a woman aged 50 to 65 with alopecia areata. Some clones in this sample may be carry-over from other donors' samples. The V gene is TRBV10-3, the J gene TRBJ2-1, with 9 positions matching TRBD2. Here the CDR3 reads CASRPGSGSESEQFF. The CDR3 nucleotides are TGTGCCAGCCGCCCGGGTAGCGGGAGCGAGAGTGAGCAGTTCTTC.